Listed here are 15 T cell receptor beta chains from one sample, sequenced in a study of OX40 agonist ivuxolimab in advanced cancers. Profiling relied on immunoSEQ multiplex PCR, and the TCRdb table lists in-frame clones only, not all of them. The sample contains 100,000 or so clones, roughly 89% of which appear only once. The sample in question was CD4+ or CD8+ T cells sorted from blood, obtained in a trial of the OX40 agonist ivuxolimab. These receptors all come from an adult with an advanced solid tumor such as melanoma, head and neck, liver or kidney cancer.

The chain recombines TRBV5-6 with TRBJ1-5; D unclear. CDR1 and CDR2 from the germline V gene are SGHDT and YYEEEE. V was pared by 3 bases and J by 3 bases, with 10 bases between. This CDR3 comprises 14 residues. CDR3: CASSSSANNQPQHF. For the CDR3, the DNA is TGTGCCAGCAGCTCCTCGGCGAACAATCAGCCCCAGCATTTT.

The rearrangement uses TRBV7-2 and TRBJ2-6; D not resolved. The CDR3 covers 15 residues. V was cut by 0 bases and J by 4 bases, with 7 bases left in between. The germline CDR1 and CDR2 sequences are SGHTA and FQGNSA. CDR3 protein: CASSLAPSGANVLTF. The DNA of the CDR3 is TGTGCCAGCAGCTTAGCGCCGTCCGGGGCCAACGTCCTGACTTTC.

This CDR3 reads CASSLVAGGNGELFF. Written as DNA, the CDR3 is TGCGCCAGCAGCTTGGTGGCAGGGGGTAACGGGGAGCTGTTTTTT. The chain joins TRBV5-1 to TRBJ2-2; TRBD1 matches at 7 bases. The CDR3 has 15 amino acids. The V segment lost 0 bases and the J segment 7 bases; nucleotides outside the gene matches: 6. Per germline, CDR1 SGHRS and CDR2 YFSETQ.

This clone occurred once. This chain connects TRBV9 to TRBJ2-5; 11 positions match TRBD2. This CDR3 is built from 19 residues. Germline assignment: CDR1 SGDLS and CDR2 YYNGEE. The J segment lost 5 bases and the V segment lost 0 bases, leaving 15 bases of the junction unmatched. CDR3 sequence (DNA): TGTGCCAGCAGCGTAGCTGAGAGGGCGGTAGCGGGAGGGGGGGAGACCCAGTACTTC. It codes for CASSVAERAVAGGGETQYF.

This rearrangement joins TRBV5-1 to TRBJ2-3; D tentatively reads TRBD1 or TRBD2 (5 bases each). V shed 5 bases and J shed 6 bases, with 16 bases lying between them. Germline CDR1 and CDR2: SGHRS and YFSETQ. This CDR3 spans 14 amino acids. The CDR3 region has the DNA TGCGCCAGCAGTCCCGGGATGGGGGTGGATACGCAGTATTTT. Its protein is CASSPGMGVDTQYF. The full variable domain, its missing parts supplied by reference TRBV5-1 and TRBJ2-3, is KAGVTQTPRYLIKTRGQQVTLSCSPISGHRSVSWYQQTPGQGLQFLFEYFSETQRNKGNFPGRFSGRQFSNSRSEMNVSTLELGDSALYLCASSPGMGVDTQYFGPGTRLTVL.

CDR3 in DNA: TGCGCCAGCAGCATTCTTCGGACTAGCGGGTCCGGGGAGCTGTTTTTT. Its protein product is CASSILRTSGSGELFF. The genes are TRBV5-1 and TRBJ2-2, with 11 bases fitting TRBD2. The J segment lost 6 bases and the V segment lost 4 bases, leaving 8 bases of the junction unmatched. Looked up from germline, CDR1 is SGHRS and CDR2 is YFSETQ. The CDR3 is 16 amino acids.

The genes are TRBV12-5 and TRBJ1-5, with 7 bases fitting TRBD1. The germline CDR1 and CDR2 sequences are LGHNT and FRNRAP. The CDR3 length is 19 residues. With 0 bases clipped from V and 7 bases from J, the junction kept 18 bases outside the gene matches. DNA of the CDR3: TGTGCTAGTGGTTTGGTAGTATTTGGTGAGACAGGGTCATGGCAGCCCCAGCATTTT. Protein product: CASGLVVFGETGSWQPQHF.

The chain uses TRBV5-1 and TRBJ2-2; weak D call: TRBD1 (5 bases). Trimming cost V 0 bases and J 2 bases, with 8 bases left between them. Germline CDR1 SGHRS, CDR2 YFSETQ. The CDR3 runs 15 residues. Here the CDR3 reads CASSLAQGNTGELFF. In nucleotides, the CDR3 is TGCGCCAGCAGCTTGGCTCAGGGAAACACCGGGGAGCTGTTTTTT.

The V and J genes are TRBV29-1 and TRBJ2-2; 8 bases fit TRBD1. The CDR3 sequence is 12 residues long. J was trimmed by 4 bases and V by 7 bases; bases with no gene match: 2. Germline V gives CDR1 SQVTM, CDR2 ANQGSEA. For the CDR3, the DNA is TGCAGCGAGCAGGGGGCCACCGGGGAGCTGTTTTTT. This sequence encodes CSEQGATGELFF.

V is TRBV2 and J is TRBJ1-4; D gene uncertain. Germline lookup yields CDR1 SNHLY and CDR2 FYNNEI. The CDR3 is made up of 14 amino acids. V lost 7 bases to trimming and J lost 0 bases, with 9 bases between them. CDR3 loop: CASKSGATNEKLFF. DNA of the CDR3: TGTGCCAGCAAGTCAGGAGCAACTAATGAAAAACTGTTTTTT.

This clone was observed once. DNA of the CDR3: TGTGCCTGGGGGGGTGGACTTTACGTCACTGAAAGCTCCTACAATGAGCAGTTCTTC. This translates into CAWGGGLYVTESSYNEQFF. The chain recombines TRBV30 with TRBJ2-1, with D perhaps given as TRBD1 or TRBD2 (5 bases each). Deletions cut 5 bases from V and 0 bases from J, with 26 bases between. The CDR3 contains 19 residues. Germline lookup yields CDR1 GTSNPN and CDR2 SVGIG (reference sequence). The whole variable domain, filled in from reference TRBV30 and TRBJ2-1, reads SQTIHQWPATLVQPVGSPLSLECTVEGTSNPNLYWYRQAAGRGLQLLFYSVGIGQISSEVPQNLSASRPQDRQFILSSKKLLLSDSGFYLCAWGGGLYVTESSYNEQFFGPGTRLTVL.

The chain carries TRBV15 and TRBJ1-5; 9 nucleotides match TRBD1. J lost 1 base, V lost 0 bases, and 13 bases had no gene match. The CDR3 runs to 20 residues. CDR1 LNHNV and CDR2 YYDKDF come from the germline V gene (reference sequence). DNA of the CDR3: TGTGCCACCAGCAGAGATCTCACAGGGGGCTTTCTATCGAGCAATCAGCCCCAGCATTTT. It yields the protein CATSRDLTGGFLSSNQPQHF.

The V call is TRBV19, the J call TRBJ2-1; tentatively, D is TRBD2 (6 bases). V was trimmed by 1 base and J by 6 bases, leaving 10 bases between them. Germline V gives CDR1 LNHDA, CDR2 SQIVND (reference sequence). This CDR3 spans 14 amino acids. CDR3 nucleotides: TGTGCCAGTAGTATAGCGAGGGGACTCAATGAGCAGTTCTTC. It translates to CASSIARGLNEQFF.

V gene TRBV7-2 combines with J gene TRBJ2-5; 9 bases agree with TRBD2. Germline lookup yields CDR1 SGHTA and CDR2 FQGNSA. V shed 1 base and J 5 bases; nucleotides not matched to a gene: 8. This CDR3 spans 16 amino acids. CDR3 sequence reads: CASSLESSGSGETQYF. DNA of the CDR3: TGTGCCAGCAGCTTAGAGAGTAGCGGGAGTGGCGAGACCCAGTACTTC.

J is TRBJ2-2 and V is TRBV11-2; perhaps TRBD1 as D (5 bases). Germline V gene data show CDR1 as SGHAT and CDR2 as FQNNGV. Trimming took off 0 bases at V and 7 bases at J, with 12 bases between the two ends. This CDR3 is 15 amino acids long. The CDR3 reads CASSLDTGWVGELFF. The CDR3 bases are TGTGCCAGCAGCTTAGACACAGGTTGGGTCGGGGAGCTGTTTTTT. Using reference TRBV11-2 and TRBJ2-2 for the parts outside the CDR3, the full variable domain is EAGVAQSPRYKIIEKRQSVAFWCNPISGHATLYWYQQILGQGPKLLIQFQNNGVVDDSQLPKDRFSAERLKGVDSTLKIQPAKLEDSAVYLCASSLDTGWVGELFFGEGSRLTVL.